This TCR beta chain was retrieved from a study of T-cell reconstitution after alpha-beta-depleted transplantation in children. General observations from the study: After transplant, high TCRbeta diversity at day 60 in some patients arose from surviving recipient T cells and thymic progenitors.

This clonotype was observed a handful of times. What it recognizes is unknown. An end of the junction does not agree with germline; a read error may underlie this. Library preparation (for TCRbeta) was performed with unique molecular identifiers. TCRdb re-analysed the PCR reads in MiXCR, keeping a single row per CDR3 protein. The repertoire has about 110,000 distinct CDR3 sequences, 10% of them found once; the top ten carry around 35%. Per the germline V gene, CDR1 is LGHDT and CDR2 is YNNKEL (reference sequence). CDR3 length: 14 residues. The sequence derives from a boy aged 2 to 10 with acute lymphoblastic leukemia, due to receive a stem cell transplant. The sequences come from PBMCs, collected before TCRalphabeta/CD19-depleted stem cell transplant. The chain uses TRBV3-1 and TRBJ1-1, with 8 bases that match TRBD1. This CDR3 reads CASSQGQGVTEAFF. The DNA for the CDR3 is TGTGCCAGCAGTCAAGGACAGGGAGTGACTGAAGCTTTCTTT.